These T cell receptor beta chains were read from a single sample in a study of blood T cell repertoires in COVID-19. Sequencing was performed with immunoSEQ multiplex PCR; in TCRdb, only in-frame clones are kept and a portion is missing. The repertoire holds about 130,000 clones, with around 87% as singletons. Sample: peripheral blood. These receptors came from a woman between 45 and 65 years old who had recovered from COVID-19. CDR3s include the opening cysteine and the closing phenylalanine or tryptophan. Each record gives: V gene, clone size, J gene, D gene, CDR3 protein, CDR3 DNA. D genes are given only for firm matches. The listing skips clone size in some rows; elsewhere it reads once, few, many or a size class.

V: TRBV18
size: -
J: TRBJ2-3
D: -
CDR3: CASSTTSTSTDTQYF
DNA: TGTGCCAGCTCTACTACCAGTACTAGCACAGATACGCAGTATTTT

V: TRBV27
size: -
J: TRBJ2-2
D: TRBD1
CDR3: CASRSLGTGSGELFF
DNA: TGTGCCAGCAGATCTCTCGGGACAGGGTCCGGGGAGCTGTTTTTT

V: TRBV6-4
size: -
J: TRBJ2-2
D: -
CDR3: CASSASDTGELFF
DNA: TGTGCCAGCAGTGCGTCGGACACCGGGGAGCTGTTTTTT

V: TRBV5-8
size: once
J: TRBJ1-4
D: -
CDR3: CASSWGTNPTNEKLFF
DNA: TGTGCCAGCAGCTGGGGGACAAATCCAACTAATGAAAAACTGTTTTTT

V: TRBV19
size: -
J: TRBJ1-5
D: -
CDR3: CASSMWGGNQPQHF
DNA: TGTGCCAGTAGTATGTGGGGGGGCAATCAGCCCCAGCATTTT

V: TRBV6-2/TRBV6-3
size: -
J: TRBJ2-7
D: -
CDR3: CASSYARGYEQYF
DNA: TGTGCCAGCAGTTACGCCAGGGGCTACGAGCAGTACTTC

V: TRBV10-2
size: -
J: TRBJ2-1
D: TRBD2
CDR3: CASSTPGLAYNEQFF
DNA: TGCGCCAGCAGTACCCCGGGACTAGCGTACAATGAGCAGTTCTTC

V: TRBV24-1
size: -
J: TRBJ2-5
D: TRBD2
CDR3: CATSGLAGDRGETQYF
DNA: TGTGCCACCAGTGGACTAGCGGGAGATAGGGGAGAGACCCAGTACTTC

V: TRBV7-2
size: once
J: TRBJ2-7
D: -
CDR3: CASNGPGLLSYEQYF
DNA: TGTGCCAGCAACGGACCGGGACTTCTCTCTTACGAGCAGTACTTC

V: TRBV12-5
size: -
J: TRBJ2-7
D: -
CDR3: CASGLVLGPGAYEQYF
DNA: TGTGCTAGTGGTTTGGTACTCGGCCCGGGAGCCTACGAGCAGTACTTC

V: TRBV2
size: -
J: TRBJ1-3
D: TRBD1
CDR3: CASSFRGTGNTIYF
DNA: TGTGCCAGCAGTTTCAGGGGGACGGGAAACACCATATATTTT

V: TRBV2
size: -
J: TRBJ1-2
D: -
CDR3: CASTNRGTANYGYTF
DNA: TGTGCCAGCACCAACCGCGGGACCGCTAACTATGGCTACACCTTC

V: TRBV19
size: -
J: TRBJ2-5
D: -
CDR3: CASSVTSSRETQYF
DNA: TGTGCCAGTAGTGTCACTAGCTCCCGAGAGACCCAGTACTTC

V: TRBV3-1/TRBV3-2
size: -
J: TRBJ2-3
D: TRBD2
CDR3: CASSQRTSGRVTDTQYF
DNA: TGTGCCAGCAGCCAGAGGACTAGCGGGAGGGTCACAGATACGCAGTATTTT

V: TRBV3-1/TRBV3-2
size: -
J: TRBJ1-3
D: -
CDR3: CASSQDRGNTIYF
DNA: TGTGCCAGCAGCCAAGACAGAGGAAACACCATATATTTT

V: TRBV11-3
size: -
J: TRBJ2-7
D: TRBD2
CDR3: CASSLTLRVAGIYEQYF
DNA: TGTGCCAGCAGCTTAACCCTGAGGGTAGCGGGGATATACGAGCAGTACTTC

V: TRBV7-8
size: -
J: TRBJ1-5
D: -
CDR3: CASSSVYSNQPQHF
DNA: TGTGCCAGCAGCTCCGTTTATAGCAATCAGCCCCAGCATTTT

V: TRBV29-1
size: -
J: TRBJ2-7
D: -
CDR3: CSATGGGSYEQYF
DNA: TGCAGCGCCACAGGGGGAGGGAGCTACGAGCAGTACTTC

V: TRBV30
size: -
J: TRBJ2-7
D: -
CDR3: CAWSAQDSPVPYF
DNA: TGTGCCTGGAGTGCCCAGGACAGTCCGGTCCCGTACTTC

V: TRBV5-1
size: -
J: TRBJ1-6
D: TRBD1
CDR3: CASSISGQGDSPLHF
DNA: TGCGCCAGCAGCATATCGGGACAGGGGGATTCACCCCTCCACTTT

V: TRBV19
size: -
J: TRBJ2-7
D: -
CDR3: CASSNLGGPSYEQYF
DNA: TGTGCCAGTAGTAACCTCGGGGGGCCCTCCTACGAGCAGTACTTC

V: TRBV30
size: -
J: TRBJ1-1
D: -
CDR3: CAWSLTANTEAFF
DNA: TGTGCCTGGAGCCTTACAGCGAACACTGAAGCTTTCTTT